A selection of T cell receptor beta chains follows, all from one sample in a study of technical replicates of blood from a few donors. Repertoires were generated with immunoSEQ multiplex PCR, while TCRdb's copy carries only in-frame clones and drops some. This table holds approximately 15,000 clones, roughly 80% found once. Material for sequencing was PBMCs. The source of these receptors is a human donor in good health. The CDR3 runs from the conserved cysteine through the conserved F or W. D genes are given only for firm matches. Clone size is given for some rows only: seen once, a few or many times, or a class if the clone is expanded.

d_call,v_call,j_call,clone_size,cdr3_length,cdr3_aa,cdr3_nt
-,TRBV11-2,TRBJ2-1,-,16,CASSSPVGGAYNEQFF,TGTGCCAGCAGCTCTCCTGTTGGCGGTGCGTACAATGAGCAGTTCTTC
-,TRBV30,TRBJ1-1,-,13,CAWSARSKTEAFF,TGTGCCTGGAGTGCCCGGTCGAAGACTGAAGCTTTCTTT
-,TRBV11-2,TRBJ2-5,-,16,CASSLVGGGPQETQYF,TGTGCCAGCAGCTTAGTGGGGGGAGGCCCCCAAGAGACCCAGTACTTC
-,TRBV18,TRBJ1-5,-,14,CASSPGQQNQPQHF,TGTGCCAGCTCACCTGGACAGCAGAATCAGCCCCAGCATTTT
-,TRBV19,TRBJ2-2,-,13,CASSPQDTGELFF,TGTGCCAGTAGTCCTCAGGACACCGGGGAGCTGTTTTTT
-,TRBV10-1,TRBJ2-7,-,14,CARSVGQRSYEQYF,TGCGCCAGAAGTGTCGGACAGCGCTCCTACGAGCAGTACTTC
TRBD1,TRBV11-3,TRBJ2-5,-,14,CASSDGTGQETQYF,TGTGCCAGCAGCGACGGGACAGGCCAAGAGACCCAGTACTTC
-,TRBV21-1,TRBJ2-7,medium-sized,13,CASSKKTGGEQYF,TGTGCCAGCAGCAAAAAGACAGGGGGCGAGCAGTACTTC
-,TRBV30,TRBJ1-5,-,13,CAWSSGQNQPQHF,TGTGCCTGGAGTTCTGGACAGAATCAGCCCCAGCATTTT
TRBD1,TRBV5-1,TRBJ2-5,-,14,CASSQGTGKETQYF,TGCGCCAGCAGCCAAGGGACAGGGAAAGAGACCCAGTACTTC
TRBD2,TRBV5-1,TRBJ2-7,few,15,CASSPLGTSSYEQYF,TGCGCCAGCAGCCCATTGGGGACTAGCTCCTACGAGCAGTACTTC
TRBD2,TRBV19,TRBJ2-2,-,13,CASSIAGAGELFF,TGTGCCAGTAGTATCGCGGGGGCCGGGGAGCTGTTTTTT
-,TRBV21-1,TRBJ2-5,once,13,CASSTPLGETQYF,TGTGCCAGCAGCACTCCGCTCGGAGAGACCCAGTACTTC
TRBD1,TRBV6-6,TRBJ1-5,-,16,CASSLPPGQGNQPQHF,TGTGCCAGCAGTCTTCCGCCGGGACAGGGGAATCAGCCCCAGCATTTT
-,TRBV5-4,TRBJ1-3,-,13,CASSFNSGNTIYF,TGTGCCAGCAGCTTCAATAGCGGAAACACCATATATTTT
TRBD2,TRBV4-1,TRBJ2-3,-,19,CASSQDTGLAALVGDTQYF,TGCGCCAGCAGCCAAGATACGGGACTAGCGGCTCTGGTGGGAGATACGCAGTATTTT
-,TRBV11-1,TRBJ2-5,-,12,CASSLVSETQYF,TGTGCCAGCAGCTTAGTGTCGGAGACCCAGTACTTC
TRBD1,TRBV28,TRBJ2-5,-,15,CASTPSGGATETQYF,TGTGCCAGCACGCCCTCAGGGGGAGCTACAGAGACCCAGTACTTC
-,TRBV5-6,TRBJ2-1,-,13,CASSLSQYNEQFF,TGTGCCAGCAGCTTGAGTCAGTACAATGAGCAGTTCTTC
TRBD2,TRBV6-6,TRBJ2-1,-,16,CASSSSSGSGYNEQFF,TGTGCCAGCAGTTCGTCTAGCGGGAGTGGTTACAATGAGCAGTTCTTC
-,TRBV28,TRBJ1-4,-,12,CASTTDNEKLFF,TGTGCCAGCACGACAGATAATGAAAAACTGTTTTTT
TRBD2,TRBV7-9,TRBJ2-7,-,13,CASNLAGGDEQYF,TGTGCCAGCAACTTAGCGGGAGGGGACGAGCAGTACTTC
-,TRBV6-1,TRBJ2-7,-,15,CASSEATGTSYEQYF,TGTGCCAGCAGTGAAGCCACCGGGACATCCTACGAGCAGTACTTC
-,TRBV18,TRBJ2-5,-,15,CASSPPGQRTETQYF,TGTGCCAGCTCACCTCCTGGACAGCGGACGGAGACCCAGTACTTC
TRBD1,TRBV28,TRBJ1-5,-,18,CASSLDRGFGESNQPQHF,TGTGCCAGCAGTTTGGACAGGGGTTTTGGGGAGAGCAATCAGCCCCAGCATTTT
-,TRBV4-1,TRBJ1-5,-,17,CASSQERLSDSNQPQHF,TGCGCCAGCAGCCAAGAAAGACTTTCGGATAGCAATCAGCCCCAGCATTTT
-,TRBV19,TRBJ1-2,-,15,CASLYRDTLNYGYTF,TGTGCCAGTCTATACCGGGACACCCTTAACTATGGCTACACCTTC
TRBD1,TRBV29-1,TRBJ2-3,-,13,CSGGQGDTDTQYF,TGCAGCGGGGGACAGGGAGACACAGATACGCAGTATTTT
-,TRBV5-1,TRBJ2-2,-,15,CASSTRDKNTGELFF,TGCGCCAGCAGCACCCGGGACAAAAACACCGGGGAGCTGTTTTTT
-,TRBV6-1,TRBJ2-7,-,10,CASSFYEQYF,TGTGCCAGCAGCTTCTACGAGCAGTACTTC
-,TRBV5-6,TRBJ1-4,-,15,CASSFTGPTNEKLFF,TGTGCCAGCAGCTTTACAGGGCCCACTAATGAAAAACTGTTTTTT
TRBD2,TRBV9,TRBJ2-1,-,17,CASSPRSGLAGINEQFF,TGTGCCAGCAGCCCCCGCTCGGGACTAGCGGGAATCAATGAGCAGTTCTTC
-,TRBV9,TRBJ1-4,-,17,CASSVEGGDATNEKLFF,TGTGCCAGCAGCGTAGAGGGAGGGGACGCAACTAATGAAAAACTGTTTTTT
TRBD1,TRBV7-9,TRBJ2-1,-,14,CASSLNRGSNEQFF,TGTGCCAGCAGCTTAAACAGGGGGAGCAATGAGCAGTTCTTC
-,TRBV9,TRBJ2-2,-,13,CASSAKQTGELFF,TGTGCCAGCAGCGCCAAGCAAACCGGGGAGCTGTTTTTT
-,TRBV30,TRBJ2-6,-,15,CAWSVLYSGANVLTF,TGTGCCTGGAGTGTCCTATACTCTGGGGCCAACGTCCTGACTTTC